The 12 T cell receptor beta chains below all came from one sample that was sequenced in a study of shared clonotypes between healthy human individuals. Only in-frame clones appear in the TCRdb table, and some are missing; sequencing was by immunoSEQ multiplex PCR. The sample has over a million clones, more than 75% seen once. Sequencing was performed on memory CD4+ T cells from PBMCs. Subset described: CD45RA-negative fraction. Receptor source: a young man in good health. Some clones in this sample may be carry-over from other donors' samples.

V gene TRBV19 combines with J gene TRBJ2-3, with 9 bases aligning to TRBD2. The CDR3 sequence is 17 residues long. Losses at the gene ends were 4 bases for V and 6 bases for J; bases not matched to a gene: 14. CDR1 and CDR2 from the germline V gene are LNHDA and SQIVND (reference sequence). CDR3 sequence (DNA): TGTGCCAGTAGTACCGGTTGGAGTGCGGGAGGGTGGGATACGCAGTATTTT. It specifies CASSTGWSAGGWDTQYF.

The chain links TRBV6-1 to TRBJ1-5; 8 nucleotides align to TRBD1. The CDR3 extends over 16 amino acids. Trimming took 2 bases from V and 6 from J; bases not matched to a gene: 9. From germline, CDR1 is MNHNS and CDR2 SASEGT. The CDR3 reads CASSELRQGFAQPQHF. The CDR3 DNA reads as TGTGCCAGCAGTGAACTAAGACAGGGGTTCGCTCAGCCCCAGCATTTT.

This clone was counted only a few times. Within the sample, other DNA sequences also encode this same CDR3. The genes are TRBV6-6 and TRBJ2-7; D is possibly TRBD1 or TRBD2 (7 bases each). V was shortened by 0 bases and J by 4 bases, with 13 bases between the two germline ends. This CDR3 region has 15 residues. The germline gives CDR1 MNHNY, CDR2 SVGAGI (reference sequence). As DNA, the CDR3 is TGTGCCAGCAGTTACTCGCCCCAGGGGGGGTACGAGCAGTACTTC. Protein sequence: CASSYSPQGGYEQYF.

This clone showed up just once. This sequence may be a read error, since a much larger clone differs from it by one base. Because the CDR3 is missing its conserved closing phenylalanine or tryptophan, this is likely a read error. This chain joins TRBV6-6 and TRBJ1-5; D unresolved. CDR1 and CDR2 (germline): MNHNY, SVGAGI (reference sequence). Trimming stripped 6 bases from V and 0 bases from J, with 12 bases between. The CDR3 loop spans 15 amino acids. CDR3 nucleotide sequence: TGTGCCAGCAGGCTAAACGGAAATAGCAATCAGCCCCAGCATCTT. The encoded protein is CASRLNGNSNQPQHL.

This clone was seen once. CDR3 region: CASSRRQTNYEQYF. The CDR3 DNA is TGTGCCAGCAGTAGGAGACAGACAAACTACGAGCAGTACTTC. The chain is built from TRBV28 and TRBJ2-7; tentatively, D is TRBD1 (5 bases). This CDR3 region has 14 residues. With 5 bases removed from V and 3 bases from J, the gap between germline ends came to 14 bases. Germline CDR1 is MDHEN and CDR2 is SYDVKM. Full variable domain (outside the CDR3, taken from reference TRBV28 and TRBJ2-7): DVKVTQSSRYLVKRTGEKVFLECVQDMDHENMFWYRQDPGLGLRLIYFSYDVKMKEKGDIPEGYSVSREKKERFSLILESASTNQTSMYLCASSRRQTNYEQYFGPGTRLTVT.

The CDR3 nucleotides read TGTGCCAGCAGGCGAACCAGGGAGAAATACAATGAGCAGTTCTTC. This codes for CASRRTREKYNEQFF. This chain connects TRBV2 to TRBJ2-1, with D perhaps assigned TRBD1 or TRBD2 (5 bases each). Germline V CDR1 and CDR2: SNHLY, FYNNEI. The V and J ends lost 6 bases and 4 bases respectively, with 16 bases between them. This CDR3 is 15 amino acids long.

The CDR3 region has the DNA TGTGCCAGCAGTCTGGGGAGCACAGATACGCAGTATTTT. It yields the protein CASSLGSTDTQYF. This rearrangement joins TRBV2 to TRBJ2-3, with D unresolved. Germline V gene sequence: CDR1 SNHLY, CDR2 FYNNEI. The germline V and J ends were trimmed by 5 bases and 0 bases, with 6 bases remaining between them. This CDR3 region has 13 residues.

The chain has TRBV2 and TRBJ1-2, with D unresolved. This CDR3 region has 15 residues. Germline CDR1 SNHLY, CDR2 FYNNEI. The germline V and J ends were trimmed by 7 bases and 3 bases, with 18 bases remaining between them. CDR3 sequence: CASKVQIKKHYGYTF. DNA for the CDR3: TGTGCCAGCAAAGTACAAATAAAGAAACACTATGGCTACACCTTC.

The chain couples TRBV7-2 to TRBJ2-7; TRBD2 matches at 8 bases. The trim removed 1 base at V and 6 bases at J, leaving 8 bases unmatched. The germline V gene encodes CDR1 SGHTA and CDR2 FQGNSA. The CDR3 has 15 amino acids. CDR3 loop: CASSLGQRESAEQYF. CDR3 in DNA: TGTGCCAGCAGCTTAGGGCAGCGGGAGTCTGCCGAGCAGTACTTC.

The chain has TRBV5-4 and TRBJ2-5, with TRBD1 as a possible D gene (5 bases). The closer fit of TRBJ2-7 to the DNA end suggests the J call may be wrong. The V gene's germline CDR1 is SGHNT and CDR2 YYREEE (reference sequence). This CDR3 spans 15 amino acids. CDR3 loop: CASSRAQGTTYEQYF. CDR3 bases: TGTGCCAGCAGCCGGGCCCAGGGTACCACCTACGAGCAGTACTTC.

J is TRBJ2-1 and V is TRBV2; tentative D call: TRBD2 (6 bases). In germline, CDR1 is SNHLY, CDR2 FYNNEI. The CDR3 covers 15 residues. The V end was cut by 9 bases, the J end by 6 bases, with 21 bases between. This chain's CDR3 is CASATPGRLGNEQFF. The CDR3 DNA is TGTGCCAGTGCCACGCCGGGCCGACTAGGCAATGAGCAGTTCTTC.

The chain has TRBV6-1 and TRBJ2-5; 14 nucleotides agree with TRBD2. CDR1 MNHNS and CDR2 SASEGT come from the germline V gene. Germline trimming cut 3 bases from V and 4 bases from J; bases unmatched to any gene: 4. The length of the CDR3 is 16 residues. The CDR3 reads CASSDQGLAGAETQYF. In DNA form, the CDR3 reads TGTGCCAGCAGTGACCAGGGACTAGCGGGAGCAGAGACCCAGTACTTC.